Given below is one T cell receptor beta chain in context. The data were obtained in a study of blood T cell repertoires in COVID-19. Overall study: The United States, Italy and Spain were the sources of the acute and convalescent COVID-19 samples.

The data were produced by immunoSEQ multiplex PCR, yet TCRdb's version contains in-frame clones alone and is incomplete. The sample consists of about 110,000 clones, around 80% of them appearing once. The clonotype was recovered from an older man with COVID-19, enrolled during active disease. The sequenced material came from peripheral blood.

Here the CDR3 DNA reads TGTGCCAGCAGTTTATCGAGGCTAGCGGGAGGGCCGGGAGAGACCCAGTACTTC. It specifies CASSLSRLAGGPGETQYF. V and J are TRBV27 and TRBJ2-5; the match to TRBD2 covers 12 bases. Germline values: CDR1 MNHEY, CDR2 SMNVEV (reference sequence). With V trimmed by 0 bases and J by 4 bases, 9 bases remained unmatched. CDR3 size: 18 residues.